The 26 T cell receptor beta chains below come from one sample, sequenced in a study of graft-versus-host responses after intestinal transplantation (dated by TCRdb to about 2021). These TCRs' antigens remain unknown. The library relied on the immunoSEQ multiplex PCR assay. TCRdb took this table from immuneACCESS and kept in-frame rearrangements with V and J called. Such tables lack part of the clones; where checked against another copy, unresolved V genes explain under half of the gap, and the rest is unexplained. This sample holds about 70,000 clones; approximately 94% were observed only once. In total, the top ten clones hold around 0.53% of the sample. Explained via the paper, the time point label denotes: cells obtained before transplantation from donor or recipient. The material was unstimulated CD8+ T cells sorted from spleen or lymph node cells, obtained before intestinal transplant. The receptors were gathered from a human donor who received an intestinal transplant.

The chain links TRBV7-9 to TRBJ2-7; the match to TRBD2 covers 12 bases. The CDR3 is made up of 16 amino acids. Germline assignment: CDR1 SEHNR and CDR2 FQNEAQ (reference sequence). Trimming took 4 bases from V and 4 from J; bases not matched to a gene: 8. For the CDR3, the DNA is TGTGCCAGCAGCTGGGGTCTAGCGGGAGGGGATTACGAGCAGTACTTC. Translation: CASSWGLAGGDYEQYF.

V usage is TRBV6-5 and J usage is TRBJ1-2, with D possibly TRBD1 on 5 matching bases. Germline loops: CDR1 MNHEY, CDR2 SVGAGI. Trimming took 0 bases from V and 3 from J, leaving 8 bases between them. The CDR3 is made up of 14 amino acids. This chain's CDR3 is CASSYSDRYYGYTF. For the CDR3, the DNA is TGTGCCAGCAGTTACTCTGACAGATACTATGGCTACACCTTC.

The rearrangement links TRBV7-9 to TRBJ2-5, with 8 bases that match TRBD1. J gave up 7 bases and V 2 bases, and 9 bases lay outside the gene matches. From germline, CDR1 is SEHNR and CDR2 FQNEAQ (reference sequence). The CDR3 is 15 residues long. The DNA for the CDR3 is TGTGCCAGCAGCTTATGGCTGCAGGGGGCGGTGACCCAGTACTTC. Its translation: CASSLWLQGAVTQYF.

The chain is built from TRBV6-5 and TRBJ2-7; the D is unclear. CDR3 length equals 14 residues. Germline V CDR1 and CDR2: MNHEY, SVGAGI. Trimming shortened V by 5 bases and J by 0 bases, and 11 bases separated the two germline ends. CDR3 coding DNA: TGTGCCAGCAGTGCCGTCGGGTCCTCCTACGAGCAGTACTTC. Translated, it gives CASSAVGSSYEQYF.

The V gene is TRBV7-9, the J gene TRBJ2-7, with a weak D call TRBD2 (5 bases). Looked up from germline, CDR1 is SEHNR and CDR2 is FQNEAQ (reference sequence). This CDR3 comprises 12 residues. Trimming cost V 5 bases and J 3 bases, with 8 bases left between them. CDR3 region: CASSEDFYEQYF. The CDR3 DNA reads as TGTGCCAGCAGCGAGGACTTCTACGAGCAGTACTTC.

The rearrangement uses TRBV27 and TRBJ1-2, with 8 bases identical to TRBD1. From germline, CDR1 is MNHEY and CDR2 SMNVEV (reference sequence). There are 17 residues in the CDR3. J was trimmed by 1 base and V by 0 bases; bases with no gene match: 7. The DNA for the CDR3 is TGTGCCAGCAGTTTATCGGTCCCGGGACAGGTTAACTATGGCTACACCTTC. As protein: CASSLSVPGQVNYGYTF.

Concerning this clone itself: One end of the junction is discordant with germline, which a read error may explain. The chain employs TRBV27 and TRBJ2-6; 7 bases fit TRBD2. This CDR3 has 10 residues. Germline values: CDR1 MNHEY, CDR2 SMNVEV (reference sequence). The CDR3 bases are TGTGGTAGAGGGGAGGGACTTCAGGCTTTC. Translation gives CGRGEGLQAF. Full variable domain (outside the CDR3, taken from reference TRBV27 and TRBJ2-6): EAQVTQNPRYLITVTGKKLTVTCSQNMNHEYMSWYRQDPGLGLRQIYYSMNVEVTDKGDVPEGYKVSRKEKRNFPLILESPSPNQTSLYFCGRGEGLQAFGAGSRLTVL.

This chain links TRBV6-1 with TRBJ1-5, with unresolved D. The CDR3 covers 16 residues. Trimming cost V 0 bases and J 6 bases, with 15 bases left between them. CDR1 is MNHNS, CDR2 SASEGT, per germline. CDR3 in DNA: TGTGCCAGCAGTGAAGCGCTTAGTAGGGTCGGTCAGCCCCAGCATTTT. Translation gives CASSEALSRVGQPQHF.

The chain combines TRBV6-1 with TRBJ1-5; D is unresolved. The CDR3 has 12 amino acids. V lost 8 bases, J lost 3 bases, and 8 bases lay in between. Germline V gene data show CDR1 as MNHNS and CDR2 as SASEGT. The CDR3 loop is CASGLPNQPQHF. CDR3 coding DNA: TGTGCCAGCGGGCTCCCCAATCAGCCCCAGCATTTT.

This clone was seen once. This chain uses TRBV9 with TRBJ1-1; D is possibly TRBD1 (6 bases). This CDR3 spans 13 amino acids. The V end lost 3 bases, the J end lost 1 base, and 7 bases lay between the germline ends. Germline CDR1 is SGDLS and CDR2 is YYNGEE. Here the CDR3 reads CASSGTANTEAFF. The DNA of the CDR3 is TGTGCCAGCAGCGGGACAGCGAACACTGAAGCTTTCTTT.

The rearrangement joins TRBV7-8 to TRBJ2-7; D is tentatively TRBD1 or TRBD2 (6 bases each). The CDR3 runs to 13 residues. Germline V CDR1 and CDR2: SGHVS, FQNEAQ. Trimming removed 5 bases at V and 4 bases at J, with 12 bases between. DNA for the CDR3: TGTGCCAGCAGCCTTGGGGGGCTATACGAGCAGTACTTC. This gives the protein CASSLGGLYEQYF.

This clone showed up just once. This CDR3 reads CSVEKGDRYEQYF. CDR3 coding DNA: TGCAGCGTCGAAAAGGGGGACCGCTACGAGCAGTACTTC. The chain is built from TRBV29-1 and TRBJ2-7; maybe TRBD1 (6 bases). CDR1 is SQVTM and CDR2 is ANQGSEA in the germline V gene. The CDR3 sequence is 13 residues long. V was shortened by 6 bases and J by 3 bases, with 15 bases between the two germline ends.

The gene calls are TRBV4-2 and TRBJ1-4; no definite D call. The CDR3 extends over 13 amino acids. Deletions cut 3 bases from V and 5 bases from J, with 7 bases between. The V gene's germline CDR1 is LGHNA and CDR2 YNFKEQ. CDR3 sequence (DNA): TGTGCCAGCAGCCAGGAGGTCAATGAAAAACTGTTTTTT. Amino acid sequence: CASSQEVNEKLFF.

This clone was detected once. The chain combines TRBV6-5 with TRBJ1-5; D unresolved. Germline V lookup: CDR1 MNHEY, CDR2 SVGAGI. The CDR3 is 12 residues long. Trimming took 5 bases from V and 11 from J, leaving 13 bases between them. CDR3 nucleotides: TGTGCCAGCAGTGAACCACTTGGGGCCCAGCATTTT. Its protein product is CASSEPLGAQHF.

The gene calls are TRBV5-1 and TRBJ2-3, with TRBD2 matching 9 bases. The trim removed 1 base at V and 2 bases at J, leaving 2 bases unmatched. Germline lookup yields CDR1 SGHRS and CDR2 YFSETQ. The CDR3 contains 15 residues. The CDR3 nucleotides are TGCGCCAGCAGCTTGCTAGCGGGGTCCACAGATACGCAGTATTTT. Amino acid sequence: CASSLLAGSTDTQYF.

The CDR3 DNA follows: TGTGCCACCAGTTCAGGGGGCGGGCAGCCCCAGCATTTT. Its protein is CATSSGGGQPQHF. The chain couples TRBV15 to TRBJ1-5; 8 bases agree with TRBD1. V was clipped by 6 bases and J by 7 bases; unmatched bases: 5. CDR3 length equals 13 residues. The germline V gene encodes CDR1 LNHNV and CDR2 YYDKDF (reference sequence).

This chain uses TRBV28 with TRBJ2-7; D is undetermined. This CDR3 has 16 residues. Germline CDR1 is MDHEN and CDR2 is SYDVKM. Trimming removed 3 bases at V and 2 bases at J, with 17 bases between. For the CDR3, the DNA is TGTGCCAGCAGTTTGTGGCGAACAGATGCTGCCTACGAGCAGTACTTC. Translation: CASSLWRTDAAYEQYF.

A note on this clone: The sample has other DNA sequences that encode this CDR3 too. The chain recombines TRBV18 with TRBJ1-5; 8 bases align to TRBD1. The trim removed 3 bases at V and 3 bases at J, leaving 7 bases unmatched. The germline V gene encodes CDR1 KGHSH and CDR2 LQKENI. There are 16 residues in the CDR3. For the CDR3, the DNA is TGTGCCAGCTCACCCGGGACAGGCCGCCACAATCAGCCCCAGCATTTT. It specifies CASSPGTGRHNQPQHF.

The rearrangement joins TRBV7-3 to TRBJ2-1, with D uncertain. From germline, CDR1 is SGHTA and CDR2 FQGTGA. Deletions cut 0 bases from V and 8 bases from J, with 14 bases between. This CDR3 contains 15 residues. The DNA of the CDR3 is TGTGCCAGCAGCTTAACGGCCCCCGGTTGGGATGAGCAGTTCTTC. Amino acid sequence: CASSLTAPGWDEQFF.

CDR3 amino acids: CASSQGARHPPYEQYF. DNA of the CDR3: TGTGCCAGCAGCCAAGGGGCCAGGCACCCGCCCTACGAGCAGTACTTC. The chain is built from TRBV14 and TRBJ2-7; the D is unclear. From germline, CDR1 is SGHDN and CDR2 FVKESK. The CDR3 consists of 16 residues. V was clipped by 1 base and J by 2 bases, with 15 bases between them. The full variable domain, in which reference TRBV14 and TRBJ2-7 provide the parts outside the CDR3, is EAGVTQFPSHSVIEKGQTVTLRCDPISGHDNLYWYRRVMGKEIKFLLHFVKESKQDESGMPNNRFLAERTGGTYSTLKVQPAELEDSGVYFCASSQGARHPPYEQYFGPGTRLTVT.

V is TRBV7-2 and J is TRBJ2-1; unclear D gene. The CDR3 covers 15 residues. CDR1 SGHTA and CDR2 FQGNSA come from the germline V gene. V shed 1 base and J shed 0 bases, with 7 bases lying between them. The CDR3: CASSLDPSSYNEQFF. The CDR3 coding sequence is TGTGCCAGCAGCTTAGATCCAAGCTCCTACAATGAGCAGTTCTTC.

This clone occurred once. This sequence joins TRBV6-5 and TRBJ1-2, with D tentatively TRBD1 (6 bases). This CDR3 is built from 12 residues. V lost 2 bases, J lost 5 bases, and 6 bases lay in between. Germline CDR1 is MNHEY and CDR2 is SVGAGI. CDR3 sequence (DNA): TGTGCCAGCAGTTACAGGGGGTATGGCTACACCTTC. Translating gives CASSYRGYGYTF.

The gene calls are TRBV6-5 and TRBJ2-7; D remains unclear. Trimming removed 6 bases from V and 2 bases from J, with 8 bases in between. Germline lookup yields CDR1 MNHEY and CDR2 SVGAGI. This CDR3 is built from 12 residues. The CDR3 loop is CASSHTTYEQYF. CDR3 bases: TGTGCCAGCAGCCACACCACCTACGAGCAGTACTTC.

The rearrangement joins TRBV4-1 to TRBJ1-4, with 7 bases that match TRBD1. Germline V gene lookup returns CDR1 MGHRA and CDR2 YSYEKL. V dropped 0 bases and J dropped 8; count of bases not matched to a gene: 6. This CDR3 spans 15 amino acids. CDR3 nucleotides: TGCGCCAGCAGCCAAGATCCCAGGGGGAGAGAAAAACTGTTTTTT. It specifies CASSQDPRGREKLFF.

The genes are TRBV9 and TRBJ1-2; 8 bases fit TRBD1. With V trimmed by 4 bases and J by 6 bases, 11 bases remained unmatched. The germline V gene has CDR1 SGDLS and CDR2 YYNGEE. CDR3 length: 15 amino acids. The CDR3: CASSPSGQGVDGYTF. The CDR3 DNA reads TGTGCCAGCAGCCCCTCCGGACAGGGAGTAGATGGCTACACCTTC.

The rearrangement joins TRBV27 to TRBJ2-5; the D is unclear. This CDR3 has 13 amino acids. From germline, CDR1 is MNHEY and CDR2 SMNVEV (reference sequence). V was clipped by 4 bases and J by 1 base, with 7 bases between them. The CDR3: CASSSGIQETQYF. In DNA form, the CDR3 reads TGTGCCAGCAGTTCCGGCATCCAAGAGACCCAGTACTTC.